This TCR beta chain originates from a study of vaccination and CD4 T cells after COVID-19. Study in general: For control cultures, the treatment was a CEFX pool, an HIV-1 Nef pool, or no peptide.

Of note for this clonotype: Antigen: not known.

Treatment reported: approximately nine-day PBMC culture with coronavirus spike peptide pools or control peptides (ViraFEST assay). CDR1 and CDR2 from the germline V gene are SGHVS and FQNEAQ. This CDR3 contains 15 residues. V gave up 1 base and J gave up 5 bases; unmatched junction bases: 6. Cultured CD4+ T-cell DNA underwent Oncomine TCR Beta short-read sequencing. Cultured CD4+ T cells were the source of extracted genomic DNA. In TCRdb, the PCR reads were re-called with MiXCR into one record per CDR3 protein. The table shows over 14,000 distinct CDR3 sequences, with 52% occurring only once. The gene calls are TRBV7-8 and TRBJ2-5, with 8 nucleotides matching TRBD2. Material for sequencing was CD4+ T cells from blood, cultured in vitro. This sequence originates from a human donor who had recovered from COVID-19. The CDR3 reads CASSLERGGGETQYF. The DNA of the CDR3 is TGTGCCAGCAGCTTAGAAAGGGGCGGGGGGGAGACCCAGTACTTC.